One T cell receptor beta chain is described in this entry. This receptor's antigen is unknown. No quality values exist for individual bases; no much larger clone is one base distant. The intended sense of this specimen's time point label: approximately 25 months on ibrutinib. For TCR beta library preparation, around 1.9 micrograms of genomic DNA were extracted from the cryopreserved PBMCs. Longitudinal blood samples from CLL patients receiving ibrutinib monotherapy were subjected to high-throughput TCR beta sequencing. The patients took part in an open-label, single-center phase 2 trial of ibrutinib monotherapy. A MiSeq instrument was used for deep resolution sequencing, which targeted depths ranging from 1 in 1 million up to 1 in 200,000 T cells, with coverage averaging 10x for each clonotype. TCR beta libraries were generated with the immunoSEQ hsTCRB Kit. The authors processed their data as follows. ImmunoSEQ Data Assistant and ImmunoSEQ Analyzer were used for data analysis, and V, D and J genes were assigned according to IMGT definitions. Clonality was computed as one minus normalized Shannon entropy of productive rearrangement frequencies, ranging from 0 to 1. Only overrepresented clonotypes making up at least 0.05% of the repertoire of each patient were included in the public clonotype analysis. Repertoires from thirteen age-matched healthy donors in immuneACCESS were used as clonality controls. TCRdb took this table from immuneACCESS and kept in-frame rearrangements with V and J called. Such tables lack part of the clones; where checked against another copy, unresolved V genes explain under half of the gap, and the rest is unexplained. V and J calls and clone size come straight from that table; D and trimming were deduced from the DNA. The sample yields over 120,000 clones; 76% were counted once. Roughly 4.7% of the sample is in the top ten clones.

This specimen comes from a study of cytotoxic CD8 clonotypes in ibrutinib-treated CLL (dated by TCRdb to the early 2020s). About the investigation overall: In this cohort, approximately 15 patients were treatment-naive and some 10 were relapsed/refractory, while some 18 had unmutated IGHV. Cryopreserved peripheral blood mononuclear cells were obtained prior to treatment, at the time of response, and at either disease progression or sustained remission. On average, each sample had 255,043 productive templates and under 95,000 productive rearrangements. Longitudinal samples were obtainable from about 30% of the 86 participants in the trial. Responses were partial in some 24 patients and complete in 2; after median approximately 5.5 years follow-up, approximately 15 stayed in remission and about twelve progressed. Response samples were obtained after a median of approximately twelve months of treatment, with a range of roughly 6 to 40 months. Every remission and progressive disease sample was obtained while ibrutinib was still being received by the patients. Summary of the overall study and its limitations: Public clonotypes were found to be uncommon and were observed to contract or remain stable during treatment; the increase in clonality was shown to reflect expansion of private clonotypes at ibrutinib response. Sustained-remission and progressing patients did not have matched sampling times, and lymph node repertoires were not examined. Baseline clonality was found to be higher than that of age-matched healthy donors and was strongly correlated with circulating CD8+ T-cell counts. At ibrutinib response clonality went up, during sustained remission it held steady, and at progression it dropped back toward baseline.

V is pruned by 3 bases and J by 5 bases, leaving 14 bases of the junction without a gene match. Based on the germline V gene, the CDR1 and CDR2 sequences are SGDLS and YYNGEE. Counted from cysteine to phenylalanine, this CDR3 has 18 amino acids. The CDR3 DNA has 54 bases and is translated from base 1. The chain joins TRBV9 to TRBJ2-5, with TRBD2 identical over 12 junction bases. The sequencing used PBMCs, collected after 24 months of ibrutinib treatment. This TCR was sampled from a human donor with chronic lymphocytic leukemia. The sequenced DNA: TGTGCCAGCAGCGCGACGACTAGCGGGGGCCTTCAGAGGGAGACCCAGTACTTC. The encoded protein is CASSATTSGGLQRETQYF. The variable domain in full, with residues beyond the CDR3 obtained from the reference TRBV9 and TRBJ2-5 genes, is DSGVTQTPKHLITATGQRVTLRCSPRSGDLSVYWYQQSLDQGLQFLIQYYNGEERAKGNILERFSAQQFPDLHSELNLSSLELGDSALYFCASSATTSGGLQRETQYFGPGTRLLVL.